This TCR beta chain was identified during a study of T cells in Graves' hyperthyroidism and ophthalmopathy (dated by TCRdb to about 2019). Background for the entire study: Peripheral blood samples were taken at the time of initial diagnosis, prior to any treatment. To identify distinguishing TCR V-J signatures, a discovery cohort of 100 patients was used, comprising 43 with Graves' ophthalmopathy and around 60 with stable Graves' hyperthyroidism. Prospective prediction of ophthalmopathy was tested in an independent validation cohort consisting of 18 hyperthyroidism patients and some 15 patients who later progressed to ophthalmopathy. For training and testing, the 100 or so patients in the discovery cohort were randomly divided in a 7:3 ratio. In addition, the study compared T-cell repertoires in thyroid tissue and in blood from about six Graves' hyperthyroidism patients. Following sampling, methimazole starting at 30 mg daily was given to hyperthyroidism patients, and high-dose intravenous methylprednisolone was given to ophthalmopathy patients. The paper reports TCR Vbeta CDR3 sequencing of some 140 peripheral blood samples: around 41 ophthalmopathy, approximately 74 hyperthyroidism and around 17 progressor patients. On the study overall, not on this receptor specifically: No statistical method was used to set the sample size in advance, and investigators knew the group allocation. In validation, the model predicted progression to ophthalmopathy a median of 6.5 months before onset, with about 67% sensitivity and 72.22% specificity. Blood samples also contained most of the expanded thyroid clonotypes (frequency above 0.001), which suggests that blood repertoires may reflect thyroid immune responses. In cross-validation, a model built on a 13 V-J signature told ophthalmopathy apart from stable hyperthyroidism with less than 90% sensitivity and around 83% specificity, and in testing the same model reached 80%/75%.

This clonotype came up many times. No antigen is known for it. No much larger clone is present one base from it, and per-base qualities are unavailable. A patient counted as having stable Graves' hyperthyroidism if no progression to ophthalmopathy occurred over 18 months of follow-up. The hyperthyroidism patients were between 18 and 65 years old and newly diagnosed, with a disease duration of less than 2 months. Any patient with an uncontrolled infection, another autoimmune disease, pregnancy or lactation was excluded. Diagnoses relied on clinical symptoms, serum thyroxine and TRAb, thyroid ultrasound and orbital computed tomography. PBMCs were separated from roughly 10 ml of fresh peripheral blood using Ficoll-Paque density gradient centrifugation. Trizol reagent was used to extract total RNA, and RNA quality was then checked on an Agilent 2100 Bioanalyzer. The germline V gene sets CDR1 to SNHLY and CDR2 to FYNNEI. From cysteine to phenylalanine, the CDR3 is 15 amino acids long. Here the CDR3 DNA is all that survives: 45 bases in frame from base 1. Compared with germline, V lacks 6 bases and J lacks 4 bases; bases without a gene match: 10.

The TCR beta CDR3 regions were amplified from the RNA transcripts. The TCR CDR3 was subjected to a first round of RT-PCR using the HTBI primer set and the Qiagen OneStep RT-PCR kit. The libraries were constructed in a second round of multiplex PCR and then size-selected and purified. The libraries were sequenced on an Illumina HiSeq2000 using paired-end 100 bp reads. Under the source paper's analysis protocol: SOAPnuke was used to process the raw data, with reads discarded if the reads contained adapters or uncalled bases, had a mean Phred below 15, or lacked an exact constant-primer or identifier match. High-quality paired reads were merged using COPE v1.2.5, and each unique nucleotide sequence was defined as a clonotype. MiTCR v1.1 was used to align clonotypes to the IMGT TRBV, TRBD and TRBJ reference segments. The analysis was restricted to V-J combinations with a frequency above 0.0001, which together covered approximately 99% of the repertoires. The TCS score was defined as the ratio of F50 (clonal expansion) to E x V (chaos), calculated using BLOSUM62-based TCRdist between CDR3 peptides within each V-J. Welch's t-statistics and random forest reduced 450 to 600 V-J features to roughly 13, which were used in a naive Bayes classifier (R e1071). TCRdb's own reprocessing of the public reads used fastp at Q25 and MiXCR and kept productive beta chains. Each CDR3 protein appears once, grouped with its most common genes and DNA. Clone size and V and J calls follow TCRdb, not the original study. Present in this sample are hundreds of thousands of distinct CDR3 sequences, about 15% of which were seen just once. Roughly 14% of the sample lies in the top ten.

The TCR sequence derives from a woman aged 18-30 years with Graves' hyperthyroidism. The sample comprised blood. The rearrangement joined TRBV2 to TRBJ2-7; 9 bases in the middle match TRBD1. Read as DNA, the sequence is TGTGCCAGCAGATCTACAGGGGGCAAGAATTACGAGCAGTACTTC. Its amino acids are CASRSTGGKNYEQYF.